These 30 T cell receptor beta chains were all obtained from the same sample, sequenced in a study of radiation and T cells in renal cell carcinoma. This sample's time point: blood 2 weeks post-SBRT. Specified treatment: 15 Gy SBRT to primary tumor, nephrectomy 4 weeks later. This table comes from immunoSEQ multiplex PCR, and its TCRdb copy is limited to in-frame clones, with some not included. Here the sample spans about 150,000 clones, roughly 90% being singletons. The sample here was blood, taken from a patient whose treatment included radiotherapy and nephrectomy. These receptors all stem from a woman aged 45-59 years with renal cell carcinoma.

The chain links TRBV5-1 to TRBJ1-2; 9 positions match TRBD1. CDR1 is SGHRS, CDR2 YFSETQ, per germline. There are 18 residues in the CDR3. The J segment lost 7 bases and the V segment lost 6 bases, leaving 22 bases of the junction unmatched. CDR3 DNA: TGCGCCAGCACACGCCGTCCCGGGACAGGGTTAGAACTCATTGGCTACACCTTC. Amino acids: CASTRRPGTGLELIGYTF.

This chain uses TRBV7-2 with TRBJ1-1, with D perhaps matching TRBD1 (5 bases). V shed 2 bases and J shed 1 base, with 11 bases lying between them. Germline V gene lookup returns CDR1 SGHTA and CDR2 FQGNSA. The CDR3 has 15 amino acids. DNA for the CDR3: TGTGCCAGCAGCTTAAGAGGCAGGGCGAACACTGAAGCTTTCTTT. Protein product: CASSLRGRANTEAFF.

V gene TRBV2 combines with J gene TRBJ1-4; D is perhaps TRBD1 (6 bases). The CDR3 consists of 13 residues. The germline gives CDR1 SNHLY, CDR2 FYNNEI. The V and J ends lost 7 bases and 7 bases respectively, with 13 bases between them. The CDR3 sequence: CASMGGAGEKLFF. CDR3 sequence (DNA): TGTGCCAGCATGGGGGGGGCGGGTGAAAAACTGTTTTTT.

The gene calls are TRBV15 and TRBJ2-7; D not certain. The CDR3 covers 15 residues. The germline V gene has CDR1 LNHNV and CDR2 YYDKDF (reference sequence). V was trimmed by 0 bases and J by 4 bases, leaving 13 bases between them. The CDR3 region has the DNA TGTGCCACCAGCAGAGATGCAATCGGAAGGTACGAGCAGTACTTC. Translated: CATSRDAIGRYEQYF.

The chain has TRBV18 and TRBJ2-5; perhaps TRBD1 as D (7 bases). Germline V gene data show CDR1 as KGHSH and CDR2 as LQKENI. CDR3 length: 14 residues. V dropped 8 bases and J dropped 4 bases, with 17 bases sitting between them. Here the CDR3 DNA reads TGTGCCAGCCGACTAGGGACAGAATCAGAGACCCAGTACTTC. It yields the protein CASRLGTESETQYF.

The V gene is TRBV6-5, the J gene TRBJ1-1, with D maybe TRBD1 (5 bases). The germline V and J ends were trimmed by 2 bases and 6 bases, with 10 bases remaining between them. The CDR3 sequence is 13 residues long. Germline CDR1 is MNHEY and CDR2 is SVGAGI. For the CDR3, the DNA is TGTGCCAGCAGTTACGGAGGGGTTTCTGAAGCTTTCTTT. Residues: CASSYGGVSEAFF.

The chain combines TRBV12-5 with TRBJ2-2, with D uncertain. Germline V gene lookup returns CDR1 LGHNT and CDR2 FRNRAP. The ends were cut back, 2 bases at V and 1 base at J, with 8 bases in the middle. The CDR3 sequence is 15 residues long. The CDR3 region is CASGLIYRNTGELFF. The DNA of the CDR3 is TGTGCTAGTGGTTTGATTTACAGGAACACCGGGGAGCTGTTTTTT.

In its sample, this clone was seen once. The CDR3 nucleotides read TGTGCCAGCAGTGAAATCGCGGCAGGGGGCTACGAGCAGTACTTC. Amino acids: CASSEIAAGGYEQYF. The rearrangement joins TRBV2 to TRBJ2-7, with TRBD1 matching 7 bases. The CDR3 is made up of 15 amino acids. Germline CDR1 is SNHLY and CDR2 is FYNNEI. V trimming: 2 bases; J trimming: 3 bases; junction bases outside the gene matches: 7. The full variable domain, completed using reference TRBV2 and TRBJ2-7, is EPEVTQTPSHQVTQMGQEVILRCVPISNHLYFYWYRQILGQKVEFLVSFYNNEISEKSEIFDDQFSVERPDGSNFTLKIRSTKLEDSAMYFCASSEIAAGGYEQYFGPGTRLTVT.

The chain joins TRBV6-6 to TRBJ2-1, with 8 positions matching TRBD2. The CDR3 extends over 16 amino acids. V lost 8 bases and J lost 5; bases outside the gene matches: 14. Germline loops: CDR1 MNHNY, CDR2 SVGAGI (reference sequence). CDR3 nucleotide sequence: TGTGCCAGCGACACCCCGGTAGCGGGGCGAAACAATGAGCAGTTCTTC. Translating it yields CASDTPVAGRNNEQFF.

The genes are TRBV15 and TRBJ1-5; no firm D call. Germline-derived CDR1 and CDR2 are LNHNV and YYDKDF (reference sequence). This CDR3 contains 13 residues. V was cut by 3 bases and J by 3 bases, with 6 bases left in between. For the CDR3, the DNA is TGTGCCACCAGCAGGGGAGACAATCAGCCCCAGCATTTT. It specifies CATSRGDNQPQHF.

This clone is a singleton in its sample. The chain recombines TRBV5-1 with TRBJ2-7, with no clear D. The CDR3 spans 13 residues. From germline, CDR1 is SGHRS and CDR2 YFSETQ. V was clipped by 5 bases and J by 3 bases, with 12 bases between them. The CDR3 reads CASRVAARYEQYF. In DNA, the CDR3 is TGCGCCAGCAGGGTGGCAGCCCGCTACGAGCAGTACTTC.

This clone has just one count. The chain has TRBV5-4 and TRBJ1-3, with D uncertain. V was trimmed by 0 bases and J by 4 bases, leaving 8 bases between them. The CDR3 contains 14 residues. Germline V gene data show CDR1 as SGHNT and CDR2 as YYREEE (reference sequence). The CDR3 sequence is CASSLGGYGNTIYF. The CDR3 nucleotides are TGTGCCAGCAGCTTGGGAGGATACGGAAACACCATATATTTT.

The chain recombines TRBV7-8 with TRBJ2-3, with D perhaps TRBD1 (6 bases). Germline V lookup: CDR1 SGHVS, CDR2 FQNEAQ. This CDR3 is 15 amino acids long. Trimming stripped 0 bases from V and 7 bases from J, with 14 bases between. For the CDR3, the DNA is TGTGCCAGCAGCTTAGCCTACAGGGAAAGGAATACGCAGTATTTT. Protein: CASSLAYRERNTQYF.

This sequence joins TRBV6-1 and TRBJ2-3; possibly TRBD1 or TRBD2 for D (5 bases each). The germline gives CDR1 MNHNS, CDR2 SASEGT. The CDR3 length is 15 residues. V was pared by 4 bases and J by 0 bases, with 11 bases between. The CDR3: CASSVRDASTDTQYF. CDR3 nucleotide sequence: TGTGCCAGCAGTGTACGGGACGCGAGCACAGATACGCAGTATTTT.

The chain joins TRBV7-2 to TRBJ2-7; D remains ambiguous. The V gene's germline CDR1 is SGHTA and CDR2 FQGNSA. The CDR3 loop spans 13 amino acids. V lost 4 bases to trimming and J lost 0 bases, with 7 bases between them. The CDR3 DNA sequence: TGTGCCAGCAGCTACACGTTCTCCTACGAGCAGTACTTC. It translates to CASSYTFSYEQYF.

The rearrangement joins TRBV7-2 to TRBJ2-2; D is uncertain. The CDR3 covers 13 residues. Germline assignment: CDR1 SGHTA and CDR2 FQGNSA. With 4 bases removed from V and 6 bases from J, the gap between germline ends came to 9 bases. The CDR3 sequence: CASSSSASGELFF. The CDR3 nucleotides are TGTGCCAGCAGCTCCAGCGCTTCCGGGGAGCTGTTTTTT.

The gene calls are TRBV5-4 and TRBJ2-7; 8 nucleotides match TRBD2. Germline V lookup: CDR1 SGHNT, CDR2 YYREEE (reference sequence). V was clipped by 6 bases and J by 2 bases; unmatched bases: 10. The CDR3 loop spans 15 amino acids. The CDR3 loop is CASTQFSGAAYEQYF. CDR3 bases: TGTGCCAGCACGCAATTTAGCGGGGCCGCCTACGAGCAGTACTTC.

The chain links TRBV5-8 to TRBJ1-1; D perhaps matches TRBD1 (5 bases). V lost 2 bases, J lost 4 bases, and 12 bases lay in between. Germline V lookup: CDR1 SGHTS, CDR2 YDEGEE. The CDR3 loop spans 14 amino acids. CDR3 nucleotide sequence: TGTGCCAGCAGCTTAGGGGTGGGGTTCACTGAAGCTTTCTTT. It specifies CASSLGVGFTEAFF.

Comment on this clone: The same CDR3 is also encoded by other DNA sequences in this sample. The rearrangement joins TRBV29-1 to TRBJ2-5; tentatively, D is TRBD1 (6 bases). Looked up from germline, CDR1 is SQVTM and CDR2 is ANQGSEA. The CDR3 is made up of 11 amino acids. V was shortened by 6 bases and J by 5 bases, with 10 bases between the two germline ends. This CDR3 reads CSVERGETQYF. The CDR3 coding sequence is TGCAGCGTAGAGAGGGGGGAGACCCAGTACTTC.

The rearrangement uses TRBV4-3 and TRBJ1-2; 7 bases map to TRBD1. Unmatched junction bases numbered 5, after V lost 6 bases and J lost 4 bases. Germline-derived CDR1 and CDR2 are LGHNA and YSLEER. This CDR3 comprises 13 residues. The CDR3 bases are TGCGCCAGCAGATTTACAGGGGTCTATGGCTACACCTTC. Translation: CASRFTGVYGYTF.

This clone has just a few counts. CDR3: CASRSGTSNLYEQYF. The CDR3 coding sequence is TGTGCCAGCAGATCCGGGACTAGCAATCTTTACGAGCAGTACTTC. This chain uses TRBV6-6 with TRBJ2-7; 9 bases are shared with TRBD2. Germline assignment: CDR1 MNHNY and CDR2 SVGAGI (reference sequence). V was pared by 6 bases and J by 4 bases, with 10 bases of the junction left unmatched. The CDR3 is made up of 15 amino acids.

The chain carries TRBV5-5 and TRBJ1-2, with D possibly being TRBD1 (6 bases). V lost 0 bases, J lost 5 bases, and 17 bases lay in between. CDR3 size: 16 residues. CDR1 is SGHKS and CDR2 is YYEKEE in the germline V gene (reference sequence). CDR3 coding DNA: TGTGCCAGCAGCTTGGTGGGGGCCCCATCTTCTTATGGCTACACCTTC. This sequence encodes CASSLVGAPSSYGYTF.

The rearrangement links TRBV6-1 to TRBJ2-7; D is undetermined. The CDR3 covers 12 residues. Germline V gene sequence: CDR1 MNHNS, CDR2 SASEGT. Trimming stripped 5 bases from V and 4 bases from J, with 9 bases between. This CDR3 is CASSSARYEQYF. CDR3 bases: TGTGCCAGCAGTTCAGCCCGATACGAGCAGTACTTC.

The chain combines TRBV6-6 with TRBJ1-2; TRBD1 is a possible D gene (6 bases). There are 14 residues in the CDR3. Germline CDR1 is MNHNY and CDR2 is SVGAGI (reference sequence). V was pared by 6 bases and J by 2 bases, with 13 bases between. The CDR3 DNA sequence: TGTGCCAGCAGACCCGGGACAACGAACTATGGCTACACCTTC. Protein: CASRPGTTNYGYTF.

The J gene is TRBJ2-3, the V gene TRBV7-9; D not resolved. Germline V gene sequence: CDR1 SEHNR, CDR2 FQNEAQ (reference sequence). The CDR3 is 16 amino acids. Trimming removed 1 base at V and 0 bases at J, with 11 bases between. Here the CDR3 reads CASSLVAQASTDTQYF. CDR3 sequence (DNA): TGTGCCAGCAGCTTAGTTGCCCAGGCTAGCACAGATACGCAGTATTTT.

J is TRBJ2-7 and V is TRBV6-6, with D unclear. V lost 8 bases and J lost 2, with 4 bases in between. This CDR3 contains 10 residues. Germline assignment: CDR1 MNHNY and CDR2 SVGAGI (reference sequence). The CDR3: CASGTYEQYF. The CDR3 region has the DNA TGTGCCAGCGGGACCTACGAGCAGTACTTC.

The chain uses TRBV5-1 and TRBJ1-1; 7 positions agree with TRBD1. Germline CDR1 is SGHRS and CDR2 is YFSETQ. The J segment lost 11 bases and the V segment lost 0 bases, leaving 10 bases of the junction unmatched. The CDR3 is made up of 14 amino acids. For the CDR3, the DNA is TGCGCCAGCAGCTTGGCCCTAGAGGGGGCGCGGGCTTTCTTT. This sequence encodes CASSLALEGARAFF.

The V gene is TRBV5-6, the J gene TRBJ1-5; the D gene is possibly TRBD1 (5 bases). V shed 1 base and J shed 2 bases, with 16 bases lying between them. Germline loops: CDR1 SGHDT, CDR2 YYEEEE. The CDR3 consists of 17 residues. CDR3 protein: CASSLFGAGGGNQPQHF. In nucleotides, the CDR3 is TGTGCCAGCAGCTTGTTCGGGGCCGGAGGGGGCAATCAGCCCCAGCATTTT.

The V gene is TRBV7-3, the J gene TRBJ2-1; a weak D match, TRBD2 (6 bases). Trimming took off 1 base at V and 3 bases at J, with 10 bases between the two ends. CDR3 size: 15 residues. Germline CDR1 and CDR2: SGHTA and FQGTGA. Here the CDR3 reads CASSLNGLNYNEQFF. In nucleotides, the CDR3 is TGTGCCAGCAGCTTAAATGGACTAAACTACAATGAGCAGTTCTTC. Full variable domain (rest looked up from reference TRBV7-3 and TRBJ2-1): GAGVSQTPSNKVTEKGKYVELRCDPISGHTALYWYRQSLGQGPEFLIYFQGTGAADDSGLPNDRFFAVRPEGSVSTLKIQRTERGDSAVYLCASSLNGLNYNEQFFGPGTRLTVL.

This clone was recorded only once. The rearrangement uses TRBV6-6 and TRBJ1-2; 10 bases align to TRBD1. CDR1 is MNHNY and CDR2 is SVGAGI in the germline V gene (reference sequence). V dropped 7 bases and J dropped 4; count of bases not matched to a gene: 6. The CDR3 sequence is 14 residues long. CDR3 sequence (DNA): TGTGCCAGCATCGACAGGGGGCTGGGCTATGGCTACACCTTC. This sequence encodes CASIDRGLGYGYTF.